This is a list of T cell receptor beta chains from one sample in a study of T cell clones after liver transplantation. The repertoire was sequenced with immunoSEQ multiplex PCR; TCRdb's copy has only in-frame clones and lacks some. The sample includes tens of thousands of clones, 80% to 85% of them seen just once. This specimen was CD4+ T cells from blood, taken just over 45 months after liver transplant. Receptors originate from a human patient who received a liver transplant. A share of the T cells may be of graft donor origin. Each CDR3 is given with its conserved first and last residue. A D gene is named only where the DNA matches it firmly. Size is stated for part of the rows, as once, few or many counts, or as a class when the clone is expanded.

v_call,clone_size,d_call,j_call,cdr3_nt,cdr3_aa
TRBV4-1,few,NA,TRBJ2-3,TGCGCCAGCAGCCAGGGACGTTCCACAGATACGCAGTATTTT,CASSQGRSTDTQYF
TRBV6-6,NA,NA,TRBJ2-7,TGTGCCAGCAGCCGCCAAGGGGATCCCTACGAGCAGTACTTC,CASSRQGDPYEQYF
TRBV10-3,NA,TRBD1,TRBJ2-7,TGTGCCATCAGCACAGGGGACATGGGGTCCTACGAGCAGTACTTC,CAISTGDMGSYEQYF
TRBV14,NA,TRBD2,TRBJ2-1,TGTGCCAGCAGCCAATCCGGGACTAGCGGGCGGAATGAGCAGTTCTTC,CASSQSGTSGRNEQFF
TRBV10-2,NA,NA,TRBJ1-2,TGCGCCAGCAGAACCAATTTTGGCTACACCTTC,CASRTNFGYTF
TRBV4-3,NA,TRBD1,TRBJ2-7,TGCGCCAGCAGCCCTGGGACAGGTTCCTCACGAGGGCAGTACTTC,CASSPGTGSSRGQYF
TRBV27,NA,TRBD1,TRBJ1-5,TGTGCCAGCAGTTCCGCAGGGGGCAGCAATCAGCCCCAGCATTTT,CASSSAGGSNQPQHF
TRBV18,NA,TRBD1,TRBJ2-4,TGTGCCAGCTCCCTGCAGGGACAGGGGGCGGACATTCAGTACTTC,CASSLQGQGADIQYF
TRBV7-2,NA,TRBD2,TRBJ2-1,TGTGCCAGCAGCCCTGTGGGGACTAGCGTCAATGAGCAGTTCTTC,CASSPVGTSVNEQFF
TRBV5-1,NA,NA,TRBJ1-4,TGCGCCAGCAGCGGCGGAGGGACATCTGCAACTAATGAAAAACTGTTTTTT,CASSGGGTSATNEKLFF
TRBV11-2,NA,NA,TRBJ2-6,TGTGCCAGCAGCTTAGCGGGGTCTACTGGGGCCAACGTCCTGACTTTC,CASSLAGSTGANVLTF
TRBV4-1,few,TRBD1,TRBJ1-2,TGCGCCAGCAGCCATGCGGACAGGGTTGACTATGGCTACACCTTC,CASSHADRVDYGYTF
TRBV7-2,NA,NA,TRBJ2-6,TGTGCCAGCAGCGTGACCTCTGGGGCCAACGTCCTGACTTTC,CASSVTSGANVLTF
TRBV5-1,NA,NA,TRBJ2-5,TGCGCCAGCAGCCGGGGGACGGGGTCAGGGGCCCAAGAGACCCAGTACTTC,CASSRGTGSGAQETQYF
TRBV11-2,NA,NA,TRBJ2-5,TGTGCCAGCAGCTCCTCCCGGACTACTAGGGAGACCCAGTACTTC,CASSSSRTTRETQYF
TRBV5-1,NA,TRBD2,TRBJ2-7,TGCGCCAGCAGCCCCGGACTAGCGGGAGTCTACGAGCAGTACTTC,CASSPGLAGVYEQYF
TRBV19,NA,NA,TRBJ2-2,TGTGCCAGTAGTCGACAAGGGACAAAGAACACCGGGGAGCTGTTTTTT,CASSRQGTKNTGELFF
TRBV27,once,TRBD1,TRBJ1-4,TGTGCCAGCAGTTTATATAAGGGGGCACTGGAAAAACTGTTTTTT,CASSLYKGALEKLFF
TRBV7-2,NA,NA,TRBJ2-5,TGTGCCAGCATCCCCCGACCGGGCAAAGAGACCCAGTACTTC,CASIPRPGKETQYF
TRBV28,NA,NA,TRBJ1-3,TGTGCCAGCAGTTTAGGGGGGGGCCACTCTGGAAACACCATATATTTT,CASSLGGGHSGNTIYF
TRBV10-1,NA,TRBD1,TRBJ1-1,TGCGCCAGCAGTGAGGCTGACAGGGCCCAAGCTTTCTTT,CASSEADRAQAFF
TRBV27,NA,NA,TRBJ2-7,TGTGCCAGCAGTTTAATCCCAAACGCGGGACAGTACTTC,CASSLIPNAGQYF